Listed here is a single T cell receptor (beta chain). Its antigen is unidentified. This sample was taken from a study of cytomegalovirus exposure and HLA in healthy donors. Study-wide findings and caveats: The study recorded 164 TCR beta chains that were cytomegalovirus-associated. Whilst most TCR sequences proved rare, a subset of public TCRs occurred across many donors.

The CDR3 is 13 amino acids. Germline V gives CDR1 SEHNR, CDR2 FQNEAQ (reference sequence). Trimming pared 3 bases from V and 0 bases from J, leaving 5 bases between. Only in-frame clones appear in the TCRdb table, and some are missing; sequencing was by immunoSEQ multiplex PCR. The sample lists tens of thousands of clones; around 97% were seen once. A roughly 120-subject validation cohort, separate from the 666-subject first cohort, supplied the donors. The rearrangement uses TRBV7-9 and TRBJ1-1; D gene unclear. The sequencing input was PBMCs. The receptor was isolated from a young man in good health and CMV-seropositive. Here the CDR3 reads CASSFSLNTEAFF. In DNA, the CDR3 is TGTGCCAGCAGCTTTTCATTGAACACTGAAGCTTTCTTT.